The 7 T cell receptor beta chains below come from one sample, sequenced in a study of identical twins. Each CDR3 protein is one row after TCRdb ran MiXCR on the 5' RACE reads. This sample has 1.5 million or so distinct CDR3 sequences, with around 29% found just once. Specimen: cord blood. The receptors come from a newborn girl in good health.

This clonotype was detected a few times. This chain connects TRBV27 to TRBJ2-7; TRBD2 is a possible D gene (5 bases). V was cut by 5 bases and J by 3 bases, with 14 bases left in between. Germline loops: CDR1 MNHEY, CDR2 SMNVEV (reference sequence). CDR3 length: 14 residues. The CDR3 loop reads CASSGSGIGYEQYF. The DNA for the CDR3 is TGTGCCAGCAGTGGGAGTGGTATTGGCTACGAGCAGTACTTC.

Ten or more counts support this clonotype. This chain links TRBV29-1 with TRBJ2-1, with no clear D. This CDR3 contains 13 residues. Germline V gene data show CDR1 as SQVTM and CDR2 as ANQGSEA. The ends were cut back, 1 base at V and 9 bases at J, with 13 bases in the middle. The CDR3, as DNA: TGCAGCGTTGAAGTAGCATTTCGGAGTGAGCAGTTCTTC. It specifies CSVEVAFRSEQFF.

This clonotype was found many times. The chain carries TRBV4-2 and TRBJ2-3, with 7 bases matching TRBD1. Germline V CDR1 and CDR2: LGHNA, YNFKEQ. The V segment lost 0 bases and the J segment 4 bases; nucleotides outside the gene matches: 1. The CDR3 is made up of 14 amino acids. The CDR3 DNA sequence: TGTGCCAGCAGCCAAGACAGGGGGTCAGATACGCAGTATTTT. Residues: CASSQDRGSDTQYF.

This clonotype occurred a few times. The genes are TRBV20-1 and TRBJ1-5; perhaps TRBD1 as D (6 bases). Germline CDR1 is DFQATT and CDR2 is SNEGSKA (reference sequence). V was pared by 4 bases and J by 1 base, with 11 bases between. The CDR3 loop spans 14 amino acids. CDR3 loop: CSAKQGLSNQPQHF. CDR3 sequence (DNA): TGCAGTGCTAAACAGGGTCTGAGCAATCAGCCCCAGCATTTT.

This chain uses TRBV12-3 or TRBV12-4 with TRBJ2-4, with 10 bases matching TRBD2. The J call could be wrong; TRBJ2-5 is a better fit for the DNA end. The CDR3 contains 16 residues. The CDR3 DNA follows: TGTGCCAGCAGTGTGGGGATAGCGGGGGGCCAAGAGACCCAGTACTTC. This translates into CASSVGIAGGQETQYF.

In its sample, this clonotype was seen a few times. At one of its ends the junction is not consistent with the germline gene, which may arise from a read error. The chain carries TRBV20-1 and TRBJ2-1; a possible D gene is TRBD2 (6 bases). Looked up from germline, CDR1 is DFQATT and CDR2 is SNEGSKA (reference sequence). The CDR3 is 14 amino acids. CDR3 in amino acids: CSARAGASHNEQFF. In DNA form, the CDR3 reads TGCAGTGCTAGAGCGGGAGCCTCCCACAATGAGCAGTTCTTC.

This clonotype has a single count. At one of its ends the junction is not consistent with the germline gene, which may arise from a read error. The chain couples TRBV27 to TRBJ2-7; 8 bases align to TRBD1. CDR1 and CDR2 (germline): MNHEY, SMNVEV (reference sequence). This CDR3 contains 16 residues. CDR3 loop: CARSSSGGLAVYEQYF. DNA for the CDR3: TGTGCCCGCAGTTCCTCAGGGGGCCTAGCTGTCTACGAGCAGTACTTC.